The 20 T cell receptor beta chains in this list originate from one sample, sequenced in a study of shared clonotypes between healthy human individuals (dated by TCRdb to the early 2020s). Library preparation used the immunoSEQ multiplex PCR assay. As stored in TCRdb, this immuneACCESS dataset retains in-frame rearrangements with V and J assigned. A fraction of the clones does not appear; measured against another copy, unresolved V genes explain less than half of the discrepancy, and the remainder lacks a known reason. The sample table holds around 2,000,000 clones, of which roughly 96% were seen once. The ten largest account for 0.1% to 0.15% of the sample. The specimen sequenced was naive CD4+ T cells sorted from blood. This sample's cell subset or site label indicates: CD45RA+ positively selected. The origin of the receptors is a young man in good health.

The chain has TRBV6-6 and TRBJ1-3, with D unclear. V was clipped by 6 bases and J by 3 bases, with 12 bases between them. Looked up from germline, CDR1 is MNHNY and CDR2 is SVGAGI (reference sequence). This CDR3 region has 14 residues. CDR3 bases: TGTGCCAGCAGGGGTGATGGTAATGGAAACACCATATATTTT. It translates to CASRGDGNGNTIYF.

The rearrangement links TRBV6-5 to TRBJ2-5; D is perhaps TRBD1 (7 bases). In germline, CDR1 is MNHEY, CDR2 SVGAGI. The CDR3 is 14 residues long. V was trimmed by 7 bases and J by 5 bases, leaving 17 bases between them. CDR3 amino acids: CASTYLSGGETQYF. DNA of the CDR3: TGTGCCAGCACCTACCTATCAGGGGGGGAGACCCAGTACTTC.

CDR3 sequence (DNA): TGTGCCAGCAGCTTGGGGTCTCGCGGTAGTAGCACAGATACGCAGTATTTT. Translation: CASSLGSRGSSTDTQYF. The V call is TRBV7-9, the J call TRBJ2-3; D call uncertain. The germline V and J ends were trimmed by 3 bases and 0 bases, with 16 bases remaining between them. The CDR3 is made up of 17 amino acids. Germline assignment: CDR1 SEHNR and CDR2 FQNEAQ (reference sequence).

This chain uses TRBV5-6 with TRBJ1-2; TRBD1 is a possible D gene (6 bases). The CDR3 runs to 14 residues. V was cut by 4 bases and J by 2 bases, with 12 bases left in between. Germline CDR1 SGHDT, CDR2 YYEEEE. CDR3 sequence reads: CASSRGQSNYGYTF. The CDR3 DNA follows: TGTGCCAGCAGCAGAGGACAGAGCAACTATGGCTACACCTTC.

This clone was found once. The chain joins TRBV27 to TRBJ2-7, with 9 bases matching TRBD2. V was pared by 1 base and J by 4 bases, with 2 bases of the junction left unmatched. There are 14 residues in the CDR3. CDR1 and CDR2 (germline): MNHEY, SMNVEV (reference sequence). The DNA for the CDR3 is TGTGCCAGCAGTTTATTTAGCGGGGGTTACGAGCAGTACTTC. This translates into CASSLFSGGYEQYF.

The chain links TRBV5-1 to TRBJ2-3, with TRBD2 matching over 7 bases. The ends lost 4 bases at V and 0 bases at J; junction bases unmatched: 5. The length of the CDR3 is 15 residues. CDR1 is SGHRS, CDR2 YFSETQ, per germline. The CDR3 DNA reads TGCGCCAGCAGCACCGGGACTACTAGCACAGATACGCAGTATTTT. Encoded protein: CASSTGTTSTDTQYF.

The chain employs TRBV5-4 and TRBJ1-2; tentative D call: TRBD1 (5 bases). Germline V gene data show CDR1 as SGHNT and CDR2 as YYREEE (reference sequence). V shed 0 bases and J shed 1 base, with 13 bases lying between them. The CDR3 extends over 16 amino acids. The CDR3 nucleotides read TGTGCCAGCAGCTTGGCGGGGCGAGGGCTTAACTATGGCTACACCTTC. The encoded protein is CASSLAGRGLNYGYTF. Combining the CDR3 with reference TRBV5-4 and TRBJ1-2 gives the whole variable domain ETGVTQSPTHLIKTRGQQVTLRCSSQSGHNTVSWYQQALGQGPQFIFQYYREEENGRGNFPPRFSGLQFPNYSSELNVNALELDDSALYLCASSLAGRGLNYGYTFGSGTRLTVV.

The V and J genes are TRBV25-1 and TRBJ1-6, with 12 bases matching TRBD1. CDR1 is MGHDK, CDR2 SYGVNS, per germline. With V trimmed by 2 bases and J by 6 bases, 2 bases remained unmatched. The CDR3 is made up of 16 amino acids. CDR3 in DNA: TGTGCCAGCAGTGAAGCGGGACAGGGGGCTAATTCACCCCTCCACTTT. This translates into CASSEAGQGANSPLHF.

The chain couples TRBV30 to TRBJ1-4; D perhaps matches TRBD1 (5 bases). Per germline, CDR1 GTSNPN and CDR2 SVGIG (reference sequence). The CDR3 has 14 residues. Trimming left V 4 bases short and J 7 bases short, with 16 bases between. CDR3 nucleotide sequence: TGTGCCTGGAACCCGGCGGGAGGGGCTGAAAAACTGTTTTTT. This encodes CAWNPAGGAEKLFF.

To note about this clone: Other DNA sequences from this sample encode an identical CDR3 as well. V gene TRBV18 combines with J gene TRBJ1-6; no clear D. Germline lookup yields CDR1 KGHSH and CDR2 LQKENI. Between the trimmed V and J ends, which lost 5 bases and 0 bases, there was a span of 5 bases. This CDR3 spans 14 amino acids. CDR3 bases: TGTGCCAGCTCAGGCGGCTCCTATAATTCACCCCTCCACTTT. This translates into CASSGGSYNSPLHF. Full variable domain (outside the CDR3, taken from reference TRBV18 and TRBJ1-6): NAGVMQNPRHLVRRRGQEARLRCSPMKGHSHVYWYRQLPEEGLKFMVYLQKENIIDESGMPKERFSAEFPKEGPSILRIQQVVRGDSAAYFCASSGGSYNSPLHFGNGTRLTVT.

The CDR3, as DNA: TGTGCCTGGAGTACCGGACAGGGGGCCTATAACTATGGCTACACCTTC. It yields the protein CAWSTGQGAYNYGYTF. The chain links TRBV30 to TRBJ1-2, with 11 bases matching TRBD1. Germline V gene data show CDR1 as GTSNPN and CDR2 as SVGIG (reference sequence). The CDR3 has 16 amino acids. The trim removed 2 bases at V and 1 base at J, leaving 6 bases unmatched.

CDR3 sequence reads: CASSSGGAGNTIYF. The CDR3 nucleotides are TGTGCCAGCAGCTCCGGGGGGGCTGGAAACACCATATATTTT. The rearrangement uses TRBV11-3 and TRBJ1-3; D might be TRBD1 (5 bases). V dropped 4 bases and J dropped 2 bases, with 9 bases sitting between them. Germline assignment: CDR1 SGHNT and CDR2 YENEEA. This CDR3 comprises 14 residues.

This chain links TRBV12-2 with TRBJ1-5; the D call TRBD1 from the table was never checked on the DNA. TRBV12-2 is a pseudogene. The CDR3 covers 14 residues. Here the CDR3 reads CASRPRQVVQPQHF. The CDR3 DNA reads as TGTGCAAGTCGCCCGCGACAGGTTGTTCAGCCCCAGCATTTT.

The chain employs TRBV15 and TRBJ1-2, with D perhaps TRBD1 (6 bases). V lost 6 bases and J lost 7, with 18 bases in between. The germline V gene has CDR1 LNHNV and CDR2 YYDKDF (reference sequence). The CDR3 spans 14 residues. CDR3 in amino acids: CATRTPGGGPGYTF. The DNA for the CDR3 is TGTGCCACCAGAACCCCCGGCGGGGGCCCTGGCTACACCTTC. Looking up the rest from reference TRBV15 and TRBJ1-2 gives the full variable domain: DAMVIQNPRYQVTQFGKPVTLSCSQTLNHNVMYWYQQKSSQAPKLLFHYYDKDFNNEADTPDNFQSRRPNTSFCFLDIRSPGLGDTAMYLCATRTPGGGPGYTFGSGTRLTVV.

This clone showed up just once. The same CDR3 arises from other DNA sequences in this sample as well. This CDR3 reads CASSLAGGSEKLFF. For the CDR3, the DNA is TGCGCCAGCAGCTTGGCAGGGGGCAGCGAAAAACTGTTTTTT. V is TRBV5-1 and J is TRBJ1-4; 8 bases align to TRBD1. The V gene end was trimmed by 0 bases and the J gene end by 8 bases; junction bases not matched to a gene: 3. The CDR3 extends over 14 amino acids. The germline V gene encodes CDR1 SGHRS and CDR2 YFSETQ.

The chain employs TRBV30 and TRBJ1-3; 10 bases line up with TRBD1. V was pared by 2 bases and J by 0 bases, with 7 bases of the junction left unmatched. The CDR3 consists of 17 residues. The germline V gene encodes CDR1 GTSNPN and CDR2 SVGIG (reference sequence). CDR3 protein: CAWSRGQGLSSGNTIYF. The CDR3, as DNA: TGTGCCTGGAGTAGGGGACAGGGGTTGAGCTCTGGAAACACCATATATTTT.

This chain uses TRBV6-5 with TRBJ1-3; weak D call: TRBD1 (6 bases). The CDR3 loop spans 13 amino acids. Germline V gene sequence: CDR1 MNHEY, CDR2 SVGAGI. Trimming removed 10 bases at V and 2 bases at J, with 12 bases between. The chain's CDR3 is CATQAGAGNTIYF. Written as DNA, the CDR3 is TGTGCCACCCAGGCAGGGGCTGGAAACACCATATATTTT.

The genes are TRBV6-1 and TRBJ1-1, with D hard to call. This CDR3 comprises 13 residues. Germline CDR1 MNHNS, CDR2 SASEGT. The V and J ends lost 0 bases and 6 bases respectively, with 8 bases between them. The CDR3 coding sequence is TGTGCCAGCAGTGAAGCCCCAAGCGCTGAAGCTTTCTTT. Protein: CASSEAPSAEAFF.

This chain uses TRBV6-1 with TRBJ2-5; 9 bases align to TRBD2. Germline CDR1 is MNHNS and CDR2 is SASEGT. The CDR3 length is 15 residues. Trimming cost V 2 bases and J 5 bases; bases outside gene matches: 6. CDR3 coding DNA: TGTGCCAGCAGTGAACTGCGGGGGGGCCCGGAGACCCAGTACTTC. Translating it yields CASSELRGGPETQYF.

V is TRBV6-5 and J is TRBJ2-3; TRBD1 might be the D (6 bases). This CDR3 comprises 14 residues. Trimming pared 6 bases from V and 0 bases from J, leaving 10 bases between. Germline CDR1 is MNHEY and CDR2 is SVGAGI. The CDR3 DNA reads TGTGCCAGCAGAACAGGGTTCAGCACAGATACGCAGTATTTT. This sequence encodes CASRTGFSTDTQYF.